A single sample gave rise to the 18 T cell receptor beta chains below, sequenced in a study of CD8+ T cells in alopecia areata. Treatment noted: oral pan-JAK inhibitor, 5-10 mg twice daily. Extraction and reverse transcription of RNA yielded cDNA as the sequencing template. Sequencing used immunoSEQ multiplex PCR; TCRdb keeps in-frame clones, though not all of them. Of about 140,000 clones listed, 65% to 90% were seen once; the top ten hold about 25%. Sample: CD8+ T cells sorted from blood, taken at week 4, from a patient treated with tofacitinib. These receptors all come from a human donor with alopecia areata.

This chain uses TRBV7-8 with TRBJ2-5, with D perhaps matching TRBD1 (6 bases). Trimming removed 2 bases from V and 3 bases from J, with 10 bases in between. The CDR3 covers 14 residues. Germline CDR1 SGHVS, CDR2 FQNEAQ. This CDR3 reads CASSLKYREETQYF. Here the CDR3 DNA reads TGTGCCAGCAGCTTAAAATACAGGGAAGAGACCCAGTACTTC.

This chain joins TRBV6-1 and TRBJ2-7, with 7 bases aligning to TRBD1. The CDR3 length is 15 residues. With V trimmed by 2 bases and J by 5 bases, 9 bases remained unmatched. CDR1 and CDR2 from the germline V gene are MNHNS and SASEGT. CDR3 DNA sequence: TGTGCCAGCAGTGAAAGGGAAGGGGGCAGGGACGAGCAGTACTTC. As protein: CASSEREGGRDEQYF.

This clone was counted between two and nine times. This chain links TRBV11-2 with TRBJ2-7; the D gene is possibly TRBD1 (6 bases). Trimming pared 0 bases from V and 2 bases from J, leaving 14 bases between. The germline V gene has CDR1 SGHAT and CDR2 FQNNGV. CDR3 size: 16 residues. For the CDR3, the DNA is TGTGCCAGCAGCTTAGAGTTGGGGGCCAGGGCCTACGAGCAGTACTTC. Protein sequence: CASSLELGARAYEQYF.

The V call is TRBV7-9, the J call TRBJ2-5; 9 nucleotides align to TRBD2. Germline CDR1 and CDR2: SEHNR and FQNEAQ (reference sequence). The length of the CDR3 is 17 residues. J was trimmed by 2 bases and V by 4 bases; bases with no gene match: 11. The CDR3 nucleotides are TGTGCCAGCAGCTCATTTAGCGGGGGCGAAATTCAAGAGACCCAGTACTTC. It translates to CASSSFSGGEIQETQYF.

V is TRBV14 and J is TRBJ1-1; weak D call: TRBD1 (5 bases). Trimming took 7 bases from V and 2 from J, leaving 17 bases between them. Per the germline V gene, CDR1 is SGHDN and CDR2 is FVKESK. CDR3 length: 15 residues. The CDR3 loop reads CASTTMGVVNTEAFF. The CDR3 DNA reads as TGTGCCAGCACCACAATGGGGGTTGTAAACACTGAAGCTTTCTTT.

The chain recombines TRBV7-9 with TRBJ2-5; TRBD1 matches at 9 bases. Trimming took 5 bases from V and 4 from J; bases not matched to a gene: 8. Germline-derived CDR1 and CDR2 are SEHNR and FQNEAQ (reference sequence). This CDR3 has 15 amino acids. CDR3 residues: CASSLGTGRAETQYF. The CDR3 DNA sequence: TGTGCCAGCAGCCTGGGGACAGGGAGAGCAGAGACCCAGTACTTC.

The chain recombines TRBV9 with TRBJ2-4; a weak D match, TRBD2 (5 bases). CDR1 and CDR2 from the germline V gene are SGDLS and YYNGEE. V was pared by 0 bases and J by 1 base, with 5 bases between. This CDR3 is built from 14 residues. For the CDR3, the DNA is TGTGCCAGCAGCGTAGGAGGGGCCAAAAACATTCAGTACTTC. It codes for CASSVGGAKNIQYF.

This chain links TRBV4-1 with TRBJ1-2; 7 nucleotides agree with TRBD1. This CDR3 comprises 16 residues. Germline-derived CDR1 and CDR2 are MGHRA and YSYEKL. J gave up 0 bases and V 1 base, and 5 bases lay outside the gene matches. CDR3 residues: CASSQVATGTNYGYTF. Written as DNA, the CDR3 is TGCGCCAGCAGCCAAGTGGCGACAGGGACTAACTATGGCTACACCTTC.

The chain recombines TRBV30 with TRBJ2-5; D call uncertain. Germline-derived CDR1 and CDR2 are GTSNPN and SVGIG (reference sequence). V lost 2 bases, J lost 2 bases, and 6 bases lay in between. The CDR3 spans 12 residues. DNA for the CDR3: TGTGCCTGGAGTTCCCGACAAGAGACCCAGTACTTC. The encoded protein is CAWSSRQETQYF. The variable domain in full, completed from reference TRBV30 and TRBJ2-5, reads SQTIHQWPATLVQPVGSPLSLECTVEGTSNPNLYWYRQAAGRGLQLLFYSVGIGQISSEVPQNLSASRPQDRQFILSSKKLLLSDSGFYLCAWSSRQETQYFGPGTRLLVL.

The chain recombines TRBV5-1 with TRBJ2-5; 9 bases line up with TRBD2. This CDR3 is built from 15 residues. V was pared by 2 bases and J by 5 bases, with 7 bases of the junction left unmatched. From germline, CDR1 is SGHRS and CDR2 YFSETQ. The CDR3 protein is CASSFERGAAETQYF. The CDR3 DNA sequence: TGCGCCAGCAGCTTCGAGCGGGGGGCCGCGGAGACCCAGTACTTC.

This clone has only one observation. The genes are TRBV2 and TRBJ2-7; perhaps TRBD1 as D (5 bases). Deletions cut 6 bases from V and 1 base from J, with 13 bases between. The CDR3 runs to 14 residues. The germline gives CDR1 SNHLY, CDR2 FYNNEI. Here the CDR3 DNA reads TGTGCCAGCAGCGACAGCCCAGGGTCCTACGAGCAGTACTTC. It yields the protein CASSDSPGSYEQYF.

The V and J genes are TRBV30 and TRBJ1-1; no clear D gene. Deletions cut 0 bases from V and 3 bases from J, with 11 bases between. This CDR3 contains 14 residues. The germline V gene encodes CDR1 GTSNPN and CDR2 SVGIG (reference sequence). The chain's CDR3 is CAWSVGLVDTEAFF. The DNA for the CDR3 is TGTGCCTGGAGTGTAGGACTTGTGGACACTGAAGCTTTCTTT.

The CDR3 DNA sequence: TGCGCCAGCAGCCCTGAGGGCGGGGGAAAAGTAGAAGAGGAGACCCAGTACTTC. Protein sequence: CASSPEGGGKVEEETQYF. J is TRBJ2-5 and V is TRBV4-1; 7 positions agree with TRBD2. CDR3 size: 18 residues. Germline V CDR1 and CDR2: MGHRA, YSYEKL. Trimming cost V 4 bases and J 5 bases; bases outside gene matches: 19.

The V gene is TRBV5-4, the J gene TRBJ2-7; D possibly corresponds to TRBD2 (5 bases). Deletions cut 4 bases from V and 4 bases from J, with 12 bases between. The germline gives CDR1 SGHNT, CDR2 YYREEE (reference sequence). This CDR3 region has 13 residues. The CDR3 loop reads CASSPGEGYEQYF. The CDR3 bases are TGTGCCAGCAGCCCAGGTGAGGGATACGAGCAGTACTTC.

This chain joins TRBV27 and TRBJ2-7, with D possibly called TRBD1 or TRBD2 (5 bases each). Germline-derived CDR1 and CDR2 are MNHEY and SMNVEV (reference sequence). The CDR3 runs to 15 residues. V lost 4 bases, J lost 6 bases, and 19 bases lay in between. DNA for the CDR3: TGTGCCAGCAGTTCCCTATCGAGGGGATATAGCGAGCAGTACTTC. Amino acid sequence: CASSSLSRGYSEQYF.

This chain uses TRBV14 with TRBJ2-1; 10 positions match TRBD2. The CDR3 is 14 residues long. CDR1 and CDR2 (germline): SGHDN, FVKESK. V was pared by 3 bases and J by 9 bases, with 5 bases of the junction left unmatched. CDR3: CASSQVAGGPEQFF. The CDR3 DNA follows: TGTGCCAGCAGCCAGGTAGCGGGGGGCCCTGAGCAGTTCTTC.

This rearrangement joins TRBV4-1 to TRBJ2-3; 7 nucleotides line up with TRBD2. This CDR3 comprises 14 residues. Germline values: CDR1 MGHRA, CDR2 YSYEKL. V trimming: 4 bases; J trimming: 4 bases; junction bases outside the gene matches: 5. CDR3 amino acids: CASSPTSSADTQYF. The DNA of the CDR3 is TGCGCCAGCAGCCCGACTAGCTCCGCAGATACGCAGTATTTT.

Notes on this clone: As the CDR3 is not closed by the conserved phenylalanine or tryptophan, this likely results from a read error. The DNA is omitted, as the CDR3 cannot be located on it reliably, and the CDR3 follows TCRdb's listing. The chain combines TRBV3-2 with TRBJ2-7; the D call of TRBD2 is as the table states it, not checked on the DNA. TRBV3-2 is shown as a pseudogene. The CDR3 is 8 residues long, ends included. The CDR3: CASSQDER.